This TCR beta chain was found in a study of PD-L1 blockade in urothelial cancer. Study-wide background: Samples of blood were analyzed 3 weeks (second dose) and 6 weeks after treatment start.

Stated time point: peripheral blood 6 weeks after treatment start. Sequencing used immunoSEQ multiplex PCR; TCRdb keeps in-frame clones, though not all of them. This sample yields tens of thousands of clones, of which less than 85% are seen a single time; roughly 1.5% belongs to the top ten. Material: PBMCs, obtained around atezolizumab (anti-PD-L1) treatment. This receptor was obtained from a man between 65 and 85 years old with urothelial cancer.

CDR3 loop: CASSLESWRGETQYF. The CDR3 DNA is TGTGCCAGCAGCTTAGAATCCTGGAGGGGAGAGACCCAGTACTTC. This chain joins TRBV7-9 and TRBJ2-5, with D perhaps matching TRBD2 (6 bases). The CDR3 has 15 amino acids. V was shortened by 1 base and J by 4 bases, with 13 bases between the two germline ends. CDR1 is SEHNR, CDR2 FQNEAQ, per germline (reference sequence).